Reported below is one T cell receptor (beta chain). The sample belongs to a study of CD8 T cells in Susac syndrome. 0.5 to 1 ug RNA was reverse transcribed with random hexamers. Multiplex PCR with immunoSEQ amplified the TCR beta CDR3 across 54 Vbeta and 13 Jbeta. TCRdb re-called the immunoSEQ multiplex PCR reads with MiXCR, one entry per CDR3 protein. The sample has about 290,000 distinct CDR3 sequences; 65% to 90% are singletons. This CDR3 region has 12 residues. The V and J ends lost 2 bases and 4 bases respectively, with 9 bases between them. The germline CDR1 and CDR2 sequences are GTSNPN and SVGIG (reference sequence). The sequenced target, TCR beta, came from blood CD8+ and CD4+ T cells. The multiple sclerosis controls comprised treatment-naive patients whose relapsing-remitting disease was stable or active.

This chain uses TRBV30 with TRBJ2-7; D may be TRBD1 (6 bases). The clonotype originates from a human donor with multiple sclerosis. The sequenced material came from CD8+ T cells from PBMCs. The CDR3 DNA reads TGTGCCTGGAGTCCCGGACAGTACGAGCAGTACTTC. Residues: CAWSPGQYEQYF.